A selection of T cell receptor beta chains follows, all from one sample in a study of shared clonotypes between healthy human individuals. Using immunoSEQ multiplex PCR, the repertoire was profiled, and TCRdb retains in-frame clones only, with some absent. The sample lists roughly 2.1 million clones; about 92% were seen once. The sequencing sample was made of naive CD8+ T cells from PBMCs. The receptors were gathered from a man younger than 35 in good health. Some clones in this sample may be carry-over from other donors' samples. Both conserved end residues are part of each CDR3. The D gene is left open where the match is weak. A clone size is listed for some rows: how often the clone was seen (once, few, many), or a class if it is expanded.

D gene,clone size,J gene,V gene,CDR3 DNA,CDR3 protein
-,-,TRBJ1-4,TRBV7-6,TGTGCCAGCAGCGACCCACAGGGAGGATGGGAAAAACTGTTTTTT,CASSDPQGGWEKLFF
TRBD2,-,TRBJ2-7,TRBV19,TGTGCCAGTAGTATGTACGGACTAGCGGGAGTCGAGCAGTACTTC,CASSMYGLAGVEQYF
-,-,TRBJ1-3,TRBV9,TGTGCCAGCAGCCCCGACGTTGGAAACACCATATATTTT,CASSPDVGNTIYF
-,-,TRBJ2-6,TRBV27,TGTGCCAGCAGTCTATCTGGGGCCAACGTCCTGACTTTC,CASSLSGANVLTF
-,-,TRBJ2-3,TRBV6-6,TGTGCCAGCAGGTATTCGGGGAGAGGCACAGATACGCAGTATTTT,CASRYSGRGTDTQYF
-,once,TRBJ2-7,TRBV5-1,TGCGCCAGCAGCCCTCGGGCCTACCTTGGGGATGAGCAGTACTTC,CASSPRAYLGDEQYF
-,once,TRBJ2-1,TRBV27,TGTGCCAGCAGTCTGGGGGGGGGCGCTGAGCAGTTCTTC,CASSLGGGAEQFF
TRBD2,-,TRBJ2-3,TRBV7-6,TGTGCCAGCAGCGATTTGGCACTAGCGGGACCAACAGATACGCAGTATTTT,CASSDLALAGPTDTQYF
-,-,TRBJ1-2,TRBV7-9,TGTGCCAGCAGTTGGGACCGACGAAGCAACTATGGCTACACCTTC,CASSWDRRSNYGYTF
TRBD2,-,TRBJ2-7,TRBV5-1,TGCGCCAGCAGCTTGGCCGCAGGGTGGACTAGCGGGGGAGAGCAGTACTTC,CASSLAAGWTSGGEQYF
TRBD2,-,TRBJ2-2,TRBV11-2,TGTGCCAGCAGCTCATTGACTAGCGGGAGTTACGCCGGGGAGCTGTTTTTT,CASSSLTSGSYAGELFF
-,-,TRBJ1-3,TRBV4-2,TGTGCCAGCAGCCACGACGGGAGCTCTGGAAACACCATATATTTT,CASSHDGSSGNTIYF
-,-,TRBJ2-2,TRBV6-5,TGTGCCAGCAGTTACGAATTGGCCGGGGAGCTGTTTTTT,CASSYELAGELFF
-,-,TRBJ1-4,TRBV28,TGTGCCAGCAGGCTTGGGGGCGCTAGATCTAATGAAAAACTGTTTTTT,CASRLGGARSNEKLFF
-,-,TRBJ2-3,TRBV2,TGTGCCAGCAGCCCCGGGACCGCCGGCACAGATACGCAGTATTTT,CASSPGTAGTDTQYF
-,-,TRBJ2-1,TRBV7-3,TGTGCCAGCAGCCCCCGGTGGGTTTCAACTAATGAGCAGTTCTTC,CASSPRWVSTNEQFF
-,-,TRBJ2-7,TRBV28,TGTGCCAGCAGTCTTCAGGGTCGCGAGCAGTACTTC,CASSLQGREQYF
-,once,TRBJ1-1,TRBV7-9,TGTGCCAGCAGTTCCGGGGCCTCGGTCACTGAAGCTTTCTTT,CASSSGASVTEAFF
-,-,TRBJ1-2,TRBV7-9,TGTGCCAGCAGCTTAGGGCCGGACGGTAACCCTTCTAACTATGGCTACACCTTC,CASSLGPDGNPSNYGYTF
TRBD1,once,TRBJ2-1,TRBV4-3,TGCGCCAGCAGCCAAGTAAAACAGGGGAACAATGAGCAGTTCTTC,CASSQVKQGNNEQFF
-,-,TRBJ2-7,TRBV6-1,TGTGCCAGCAGTGAAGGCGGACTTCGGAGCTCCTACGAGCAGTACTTC,CASSEGGLRSSYEQYF
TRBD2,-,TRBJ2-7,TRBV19,TGTGCCAGTAGTGGGTATACTAGCGGGAGTATGCACGAGCAGTACTTC,CASSGYTSGSMHEQYF
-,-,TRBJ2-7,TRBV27,TGTGCCAGCAGTTTCTCCTGGGGACCCAGCTCCTACGAGCAGTACTTC,CASSFSWGPSSYEQYF
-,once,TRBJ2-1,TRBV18,TGTGCCAGCTCACATATAACAGGGCCCCCAAGCGATGAGCAGTTCTTC,CASSHITGPPSDEQFF
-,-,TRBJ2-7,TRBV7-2,TGTGCCAGCAGCTTAGCGCTAGGGAACTACGAGCAGTACTTC,CASSLALGNYEQYF
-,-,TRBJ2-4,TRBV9,TGTGCCAGCAGCGTAGGTGTGACCATTAGGGACATTCAGTACTTC,CASSVGVTIRDIQYF
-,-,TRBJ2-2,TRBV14,TGTGCCAGCAGCCAATTTAAGCGGGTGGTTACCGGGGAGCTGTTTTTT,CASSQFKRVVTGELFF
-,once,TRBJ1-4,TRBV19,TGTGCCAGTAGTACTCCTCCGGGGGTTTGGGGTAATGAAAAACTGTTTTTT,CASSTPPGVWGNEKLFF
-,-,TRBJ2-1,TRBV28,TGTGCCAGCAGCGTAAGGGGCCAGGTTGAGCAGTTCTTC,CASSVRGQVEQFF
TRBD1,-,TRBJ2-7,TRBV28,TGTGCCAGCAGTTTATTTTACAGGGGGCACAGCGAGCAGTACTTC,CASSLFYRGHSEQYF
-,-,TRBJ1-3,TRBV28,TGTGCCAGCGCTGGCTGGGTTGGGTCTCACTTTACTGGAAACACCATATATTTT,CASAGWVGSHFTGNTIYF
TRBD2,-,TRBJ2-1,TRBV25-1,TGTGCCAGCAACAACAGGGGATCGGGACTAGCGGACAATGAGCAGTTCTTC,CASNNRGSGLADNEQFF
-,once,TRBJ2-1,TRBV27,TGTGCCAGCAGTTCCATAGCGGTAAGCTCCTACAATGAGCAGTTCTTC,CASSSIAVSSYNEQFF
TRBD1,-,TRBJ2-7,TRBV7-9,TGTGCCAGCAGCTTTCCAGACAGGGGCGGCTCCTACGAGCAGTACTTC,CASSFPDRGGSYEQYF
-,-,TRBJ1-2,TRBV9,TGTGCCAGCAGCGTAGCTGGCCCGAAGGAGCGGCTAAACTATGGCTACACCTTC,CASSVAGPKERLNYGYTF
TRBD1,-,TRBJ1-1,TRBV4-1,TGCGCCAGCAGCCAAGTCGAGGGGGCTAGGAACACTGAAGCTTTCTTT,CASSQVEGARNTEAFF
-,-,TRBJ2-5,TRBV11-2,TGTGCCAGCAGCCGGGTGGGGACGGACCAAGAGACCCAGTACTTC,CASSRVGTDQETQYF
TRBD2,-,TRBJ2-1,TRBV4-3,TGCGCCAGCAGCCAGGACCCCGGGGGGGCGTTCTGGGGTGAGCAGTTCTTC,CASSQDPGGAFWGEQFF
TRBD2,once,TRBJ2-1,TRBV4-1,TGCGCCAGCAGCCAAGATCCAGGACTAGCGGGAGTTGAGCAGTTCTTC,CASSQDPGLAGVEQFF
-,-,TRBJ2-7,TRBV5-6,TGTGCCAGCAGCTTTAGAATTCTGGTGGGGATACCCTACGAGCAGTACTTC,CASSFRILVGIPYEQYF
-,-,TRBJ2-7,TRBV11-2,TGTGCCAGCAGCCCCCCGTTGAGGAAAGACGAGCAGTACTTC,CASSPPLRKDEQYF
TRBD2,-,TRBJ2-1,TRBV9,TGTGCCAGCAGCGGGACTAGCGGGAGCGTGGGCAATGAGCAGTTCTTC,CASSGTSGSVGNEQFF
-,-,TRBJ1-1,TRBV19,TGTGCCAGCCTTAAACAGGCCCGTGAGAACACTGAAGCTTTCTTT,CASLKQARENTEAFF
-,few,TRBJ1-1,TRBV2,TGTGCCAGCAGTATCCTTGGGTCGAACACTGAAGCTTTCTTT,CASSILGSNTEAFF
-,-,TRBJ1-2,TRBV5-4,TGTGCCAGCAGCTTGGACCGCTCGTTCTATGGCTACACCTTC,CASSLDRSFYGYTF
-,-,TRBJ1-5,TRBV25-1,TGTGCCAGCAGTGGAGGTGGGGGTAATCAGCCCCAGCATTTT,CASSGGGGNQPQHF
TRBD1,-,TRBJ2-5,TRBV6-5,TGTGCCAGCAGTTACTCGACCGGGACAGGGGGTGAGACCCAGTACTTC,CASSYSTGTGGETQYF
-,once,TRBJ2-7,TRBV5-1,TGCGCCAGCAGCTTGTACAGGGCGAGCTCCTACGAGCAGTACTTC,CASSLYRASSYEQYF
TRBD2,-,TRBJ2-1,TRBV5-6,TGTGCCAGCAGCTTGGTTAAACTAGCGGGGGGGAGCTCCTACAATGAGCAGTTCTTC,CASSLVKLAGGSSYNEQFF
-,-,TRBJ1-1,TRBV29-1,TGCAGCGTTGAGGGGGGGGCGCGGACTGAAGCTTTCTTT,CSVEGGARTEAFF
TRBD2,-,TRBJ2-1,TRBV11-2,TGTGCCAGCAGCTCCGACCGGGACTACTACAATGAGCAGTTCTTC,CASSSDRDYYNEQFF
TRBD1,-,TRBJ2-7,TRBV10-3,TGTGCCAGCAGTGATGGGGACAGCTCCTACGAGCAGTACTTC,CASSDGDSSYEQYF
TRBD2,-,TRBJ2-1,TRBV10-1,TGCGCCAGCAGTGGGGGGACTAGCGGGAGGGAATACAATGAGCAGTTCTTC,CASSGGTSGREYNEQFF
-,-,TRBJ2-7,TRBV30,TGTGCCTGTCTTGGCGGGATACCCTACGAGCAGTACTTC,CACLGGIPYEQYF